This T cell receptor (beta chain) was captured in a study of glioma-infiltrating T cells. Findings and caveats of the study: Tissue-blood divergence was below expectation in non-neoplastic patients, above in gliomas.

From germline, CDR1 is SQVTM and CDR2 ANQGSEA. There are 12 residues in the CDR3. Using RNA template, CDR3s of TCR alpha and beta were amplified with iRepertoire arm-PCR. TCRdb redid the calling of the multiplex PCR reads with MiXCR, one entry per CDR3 protein. The sample consists of fewer than 200,000 distinct CDR3 sequences, roughly 32% of them appearing once. This clonotype came up many times. The antigen remains undetermined. The sample was glioma tissue, nonneoplastic brain tissue, or PBMCs (not recorded which). The genes are TRBV29-1 and TRBJ2-1, with 9 nucleotides matching TRBD2. The source is a human donor with low-grade glioma or glioblastoma, undergoing nonglioma brain surgery, or in good health (not recorded which). The CDR3 loop is CGGRAWNNEQFF. Written as DNA, the CDR3 is TGCGGCGGGAGGGCGTGGAACAATGAGCAGTTCTTC.